This T cell receptor (beta chain) appears in the sequencing data of a study of blood T cells in healthy people across ages. Alongside a J-beta primer mix, a sample-barcoded 5' primer served in a second PCR lasting about 7 to 12 cycles. Every cDNA molecule carried a tag from a template-switch adaptor bearing 12 random nucleotides. A single record per CDR3 protein comes from TCRdb applying MiXCR to the 5' RACE reads. The sample consists of around 2 million distinct CDR3 sequences, roughly two fifths of them appearing once. This CDR3 contains 16 residues. V gave up 1 base and J gave up 0 bases, with 10 bases separating them. Germline loops: CDR1 SGHTA, CDR2 FQGNSA.

Sequencing was performed on blood. This chain connects TRBV7-2 to TRBJ2-1; D is undetermined. The TCR originated in a human donor in good health. CDR3 DNA: TGTGCCAGCAGCTTAGAGTGGGCGGACTCCTACAATGAGCAGTTCTTC. It specifies CASSLEWADSYNEQFF.